This T cell receptor beta chain originates from a study of T cell responses to AZD1222 COVID-19 vaccine. Germline CDR1 and CDR2: GTSNPN and SVGIG (reference sequence). The CDR3 length is 13 residues. V lost 3 bases to trimming and J lost 2 bases; unmatched junction nucleotides: 3. In regard to this clone: Its target is unknown.

The study, taken as a whole, reports: Just a handful of AZD1222 recipients tested seropositive at baseline. Clonal diversity may have been underestimated, and the donors were mostly white British, with more females than males.

Measured with immunoSEQ multiplex PCR; TCRdb has only the in-frame clones, and not every one. The table lists 150,000 to 160,000 clones, approximately 91% of them singletons. The chain has TRBV30 and TRBJ1-1, with 7 bases aligning to TRBD1. Here the sequenced sample was peripheral blood, taken 28 days after the second AZD1222 dose. This clonotype was obtained from an adult who received the AZD1222 COVID-19 vaccine. CDR3 nucleotides: TGTGCCTGGAGGACAGGGCCTAACACTGAAGCTTTCTTT. This codes for CAWRTGPNTEAFF.